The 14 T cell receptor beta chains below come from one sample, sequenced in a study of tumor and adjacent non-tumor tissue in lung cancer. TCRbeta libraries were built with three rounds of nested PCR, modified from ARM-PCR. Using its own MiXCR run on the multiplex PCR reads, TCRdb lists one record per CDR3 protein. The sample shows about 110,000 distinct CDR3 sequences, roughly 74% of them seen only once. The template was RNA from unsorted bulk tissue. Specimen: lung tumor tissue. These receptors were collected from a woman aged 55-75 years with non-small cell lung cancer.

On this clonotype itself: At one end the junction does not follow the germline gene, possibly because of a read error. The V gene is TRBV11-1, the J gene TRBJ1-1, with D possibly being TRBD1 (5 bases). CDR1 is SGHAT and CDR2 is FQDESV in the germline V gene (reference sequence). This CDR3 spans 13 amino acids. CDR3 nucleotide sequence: TGTGCCAACAGCCGGGACCGCATCACCGAAGCTTTCTTT. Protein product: CANSRDRITEAFF.

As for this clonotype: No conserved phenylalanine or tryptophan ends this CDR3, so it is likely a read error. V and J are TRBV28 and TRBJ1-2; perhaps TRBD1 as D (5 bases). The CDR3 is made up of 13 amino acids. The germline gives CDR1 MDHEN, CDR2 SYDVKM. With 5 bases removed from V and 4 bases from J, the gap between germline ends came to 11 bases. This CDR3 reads CASSGRGVYGYTL. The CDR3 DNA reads TGTGCCAGCAGTGGGCGGGGGGTCTATGGCTACACCTTG.

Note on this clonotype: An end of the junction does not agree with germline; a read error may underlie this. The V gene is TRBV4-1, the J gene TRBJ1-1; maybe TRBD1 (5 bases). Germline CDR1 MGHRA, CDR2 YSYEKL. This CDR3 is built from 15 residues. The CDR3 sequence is CVSSQDFGRVTEAFF. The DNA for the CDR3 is TGTGTCAGCAGCCAAGATTTCGGCAGGGTTACTGAAGCTTTCTTT.

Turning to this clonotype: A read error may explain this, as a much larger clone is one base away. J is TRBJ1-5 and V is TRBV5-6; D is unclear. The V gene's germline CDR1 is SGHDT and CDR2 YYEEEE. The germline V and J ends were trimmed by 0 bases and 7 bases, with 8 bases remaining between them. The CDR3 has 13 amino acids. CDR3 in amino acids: CASSLAGRQPQHF. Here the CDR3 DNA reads TGTGCCAGCAGCTTGGCGGGCAGGCAGCCCCAGCATTTT.

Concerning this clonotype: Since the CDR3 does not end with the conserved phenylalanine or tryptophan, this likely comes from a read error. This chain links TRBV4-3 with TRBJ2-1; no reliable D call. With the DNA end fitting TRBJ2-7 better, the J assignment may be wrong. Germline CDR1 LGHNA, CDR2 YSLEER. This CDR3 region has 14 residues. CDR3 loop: CASCQVLVAWQQYS. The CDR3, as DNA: TGCGCCAGCTGCCAAGTTCTAGTGGCCTGGCAGCAGTACTCC.

The CDR3 is CASSLYAGSTSDTQYF. The CDR3 DNA reads as TGCGCCAGCAGCTTGTACGCGGGATCTACCTCAGATACGCAGTATTTT. This chain joins TRBV5-1 and TRBJ2-3; tentative D call: TRBD2 (6 bases). CDR3 length equals 16 residues. V lost 1 base and J 4 bases, leaving 16 bases between the germline ends. The germline gives CDR1 SGHRS, CDR2 YFSETQ.

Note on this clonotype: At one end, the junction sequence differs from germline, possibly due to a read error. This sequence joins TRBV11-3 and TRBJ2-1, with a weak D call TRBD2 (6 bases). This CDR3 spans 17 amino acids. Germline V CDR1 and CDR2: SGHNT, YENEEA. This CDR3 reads CASSLELTSGSNNEQFF. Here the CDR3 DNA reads TGTGCTAGCAGCTTAGAGTTGACTAGTGGGAGCAACAACGAGCAGTTCTTC.

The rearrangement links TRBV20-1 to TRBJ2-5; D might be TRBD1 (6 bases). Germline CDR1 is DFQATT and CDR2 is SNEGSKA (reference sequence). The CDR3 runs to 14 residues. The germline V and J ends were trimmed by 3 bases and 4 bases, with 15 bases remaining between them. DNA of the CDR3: TGCAGTGCTAGCGGGTTGGGGGACATAGAGACCCAGTACTTC. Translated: CSASGLGDIETQYF.

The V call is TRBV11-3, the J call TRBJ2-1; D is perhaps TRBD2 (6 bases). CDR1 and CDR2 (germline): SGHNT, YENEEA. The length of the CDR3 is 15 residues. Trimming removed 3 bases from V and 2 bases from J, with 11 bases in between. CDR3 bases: TGTGCCAGCAGCTTGGGACTGTCAGCCTACAATGAGCAGTTCTTC. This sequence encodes CASSLGLSAYNEQFF.

Here the CDR3 DNA reads TGTGCCAGCAGTTTAGCTCCCGGGACTAGGAGCACCATATATTTT. Translation: CASSLAPGTRSTIYF. The rearrangement joins TRBV12-3 or TRBV12-4 to TRBJ1-3, with D possibly TRBD1 on 5 matching bases. There are 15 residues in the CDR3. V was pared by 0 bases and J by 9 bases, with 15 bases between.

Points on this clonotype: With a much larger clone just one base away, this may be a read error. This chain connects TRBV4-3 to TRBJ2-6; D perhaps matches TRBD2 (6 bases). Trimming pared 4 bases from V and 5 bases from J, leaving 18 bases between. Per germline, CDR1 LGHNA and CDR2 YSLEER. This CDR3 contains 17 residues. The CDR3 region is CASSPPVRESRANVLTF. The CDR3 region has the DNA TGCGCCAGCAGCCCCCCAGTCCGGGAGTCCCGGGCCAACGTCCTGACTTTC.

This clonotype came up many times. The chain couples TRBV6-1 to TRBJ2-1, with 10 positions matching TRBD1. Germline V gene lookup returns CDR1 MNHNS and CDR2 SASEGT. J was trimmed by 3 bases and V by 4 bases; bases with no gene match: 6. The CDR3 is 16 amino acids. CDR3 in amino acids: CASSGTGTGDYNEQFF. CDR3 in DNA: TGTGCCAGCAGTGGAACCGGGACAGGGGACTACAATGAGCAGTTCTTC.

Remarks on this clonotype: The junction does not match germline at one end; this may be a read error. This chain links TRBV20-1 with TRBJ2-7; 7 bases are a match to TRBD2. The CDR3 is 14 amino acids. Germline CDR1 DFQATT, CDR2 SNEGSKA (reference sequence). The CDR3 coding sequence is TGCAGTACTAGAACTAGCGTGACCCTCTACGAGCAGTACTTC. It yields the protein CSTRTSVTLYEQYF.

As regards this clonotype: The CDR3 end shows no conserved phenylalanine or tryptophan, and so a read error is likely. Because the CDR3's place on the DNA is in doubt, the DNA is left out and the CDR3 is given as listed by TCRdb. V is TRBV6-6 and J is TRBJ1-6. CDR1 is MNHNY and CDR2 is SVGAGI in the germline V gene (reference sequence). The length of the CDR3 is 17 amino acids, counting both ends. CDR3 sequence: CASSFDEESSYNSALHS.